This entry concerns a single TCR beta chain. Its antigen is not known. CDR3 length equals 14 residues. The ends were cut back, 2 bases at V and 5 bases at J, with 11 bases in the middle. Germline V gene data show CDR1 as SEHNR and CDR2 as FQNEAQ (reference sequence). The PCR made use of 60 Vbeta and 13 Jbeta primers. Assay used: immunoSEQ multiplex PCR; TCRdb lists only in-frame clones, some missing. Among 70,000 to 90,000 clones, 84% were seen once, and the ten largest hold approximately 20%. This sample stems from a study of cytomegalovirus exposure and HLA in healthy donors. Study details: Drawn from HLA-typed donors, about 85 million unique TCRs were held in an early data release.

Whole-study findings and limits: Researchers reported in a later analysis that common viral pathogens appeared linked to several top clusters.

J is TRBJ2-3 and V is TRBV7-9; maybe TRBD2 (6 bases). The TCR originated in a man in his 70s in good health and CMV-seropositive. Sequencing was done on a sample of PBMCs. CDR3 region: CASSLIGSLDTQYF. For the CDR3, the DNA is TGTGCCAGCAGCTTAATCGGGAGTTTAGATACGCAGTATTTT. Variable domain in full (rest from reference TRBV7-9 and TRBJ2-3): DTGVSQNPRHKITKRGQNVTFRCDPISEHNRLYWYRQTLGQGPEFLTYFQNEAQLEKSRLLSDRFSAERPKGSFSTLEIQRTEQGDSAMYLCASSLIGSLDTQYFGPGTRLTVL.